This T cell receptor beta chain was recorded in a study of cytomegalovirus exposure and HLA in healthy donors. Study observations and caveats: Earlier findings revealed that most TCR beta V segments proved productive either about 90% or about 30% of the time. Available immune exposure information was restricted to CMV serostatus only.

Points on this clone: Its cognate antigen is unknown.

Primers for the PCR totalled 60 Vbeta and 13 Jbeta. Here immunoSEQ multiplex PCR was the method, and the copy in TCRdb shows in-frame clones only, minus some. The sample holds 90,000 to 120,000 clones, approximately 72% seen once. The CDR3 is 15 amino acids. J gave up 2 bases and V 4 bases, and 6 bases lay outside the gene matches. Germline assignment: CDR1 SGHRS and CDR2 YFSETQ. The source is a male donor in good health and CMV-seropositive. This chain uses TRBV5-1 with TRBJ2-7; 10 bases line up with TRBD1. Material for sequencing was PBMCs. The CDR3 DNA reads TGCGCCAGCAGCCCAAGACAGGGGGCCACCTACGAGCAGTACTTC. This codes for CASSPRQGATYEQYF.